This passage covers 26 T cell receptor beta chains from one sample sequenced in a study of T-cell memory formation after mild COVID-19. A single record per CDR3 protein comes from TCRdb applying MiXCR to the 5' RACE reads. The data show roughly 410,000 distinct CDR3 sequences, with approximately 25% seen just once and about 8.7% held by the top ten. Specimen: PBMCs or a T cell subset sorted from them (not recorded which). The receptors stem from an adult woman who had mild COVID-19 (a few samples of this study predate the infection). Cell type and time point are not known.

This clonotype has only a few counts. The rearrangement links TRBV7-3 to TRBJ2-3; 7 positions match TRBD1. From germline, CDR1 is SGHTA and CDR2 FQGTGA. After removal of 5 bases from V and 3 bases from J, the junction contained 8 bases not matched to a gene. This CDR3 spans 15 amino acids. The CDR3 here is CASSPTGRWTDTQYF. The CDR3 nucleotides read TGTGCCAGCAGCCCGACAGGGCGGTGGACAGATACGCAGTATTTT.

This clonotype has more than one count but fewer than ten. The chain employs TRBV9 and TRBJ1-1; D not certain. Trimming removed 6 bases at V and 3 bases at J, with 18 bases between. This CDR3 has 15 amino acids. Germline V lookup: CDR1 SGDLS, CDR2 YYNGEE. Here the CDR3 DNA reads TGTGCCAGCATCAAGCTGGCAGCTCTCGACACTGAAGCTTTCTTT. This encodes CASIKLAALDTEAFF.

V gene TRBV5-5 combines with J gene TRBJ2-7, with D perhaps given as TRBD1 or TRBD2 (5 bases each). V lost 1 base, J lost 1 base, and 9 bases lay in between. Germline V gives CDR1 SGHKS, CDR2 YYEKEE (reference sequence). This CDR3 contains 14 residues. The CDR3 is CASSLTWGSYEQYF. The DNA of the CDR3 is TGTGCCAGCAGCTTGACTTGGGGGTCCTACGAGCAGTACTTC.

This clonotype was recorded a few times. The genes are TRBV7-9 and TRBJ2-7; D call uncertain. The length of the CDR3 is 11 residues. Germline-derived CDR1 and CDR2 are SEHNR and FQNEAQ (reference sequence). Deletions cut 5 bases from V and 6 bases from J, with 8 bases between. DNA for the CDR3: TGTGCCAGCAGCAACCAGAGCGAGCAGTACTTC. This gives the protein CASSNQSEQYF.

This clonotype was seen more than once but under ten times. The rearrangement links TRBV20-1 to TRBJ2-5; possibly TRBD1 or TRBD2 for D (6 bases each). Trimming took 3 bases from V and 5 from J, leaving 13 bases between them. CDR1 is DFQATT, CDR2 SNEGSKA, per germline (reference sequence). The CDR3 totals 13 residues. Written as DNA, the CDR3 is TGCAGTGCTAGCGGGGGCGGGCGGGAGACCCAGTACTTC. As protein: CSASGGGRETQYF.

In this sample, this clonotype turned up a few times. J is TRBJ1-5 and V is TRBV9; D is unresolved. V was trimmed by 0 bases and J by 2 bases, leaving 9 bases between them. The CDR3 sequence is 15 residues long. The germline V gene has CDR1 SGDLS and CDR2 YYNGEE. The CDR3 DNA reads TGTGCCAGCAGCGTAGAATCGCAGGGCAATCAGCCCCAGCATTTT. Protein: CASSVESQGNQPQHF.

This clonotype was recorded a few times. The J gene is TRBJ2-3, the V gene TRBV6-1; D unresolved. The CDR3 covers 14 residues. The germline gives CDR1 MNHNS, CDR2 SASEGT. Trimming pared 2 bases from V and 2 bases from J, leaving 8 bases between. DNA of the CDR3: TGTGCCAGCAGTGAACCACTTCACACAGATACGCAGTATTTT. It specifies CASSEPLHTDTQYF.

The V gene is TRBV11-2, the J gene TRBJ1-4; maybe TRBD1 (6 bases). Trimming left V 5 bases short and J 8 bases short, with 27 bases between. The CDR3 runs 18 residues. Per germline, CDR1 SGHAT and CDR2 FQNNGV. The CDR3 here is CASSAVPGHFRGGEKLFF. CDR3 DNA sequence: TGTGCCAGCAGCGCCGTCCCGGGACATTTTCGCGGGGGAGAAAAACTGTTTTTT.

The chain is built from TRBV2 and TRBJ1-2; D gene uncertain. CDR1 and CDR2 (germline): SNHLY, FYNNEI. The V and J ends lost 4 bases and 4 bases respectively, with 7 bases between them. The CDR3 extends over 12 amino acids. The CDR3 coding sequence is TGTGCCAGCAGTGGGGCCCCCTATGGCTACACCTTC. Its protein product is CASSGAPYGYTF.

This chain uses TRBV6-6 with TRBJ2-5, with TRBD1 matching 8 bases. J lost 9 bases, V lost 5 bases, and 5 bases had no gene match. The CDR3 totals 12 residues. CDR1 MNHNY and CDR2 SVGAGI come from the germline V gene (reference sequence). CDR3 sequence (DNA): TGTGCCAGCAGTGCAGGGGGCGGGTCCCAGTACTTC. Protein: CASSAGGGSQYF.

This clonotype was seen only a few times. The rearrangement uses TRBV6-4 and TRBJ2-1, with 8 bases matching TRBD2. The CDR3 is 17 amino acids. V was pared by 5 bases and J by 0 bases, with 9 bases of the junction left unmatched. The germline CDR1 and CDR2 sequences are MRHNA and SNTAGT. The DNA of the CDR3 is TGTGCCAGCAGTCAAGATATTAGCGGGGCCTCCTACAATGAGCAGTTCTTC. It codes for CASSQDISGASYNEQFF.

This chain links TRBV11-2 with TRBJ2-1; 8 nucleotides agree with TRBD2. The CDR3 totals 15 residues. V lost 11 bases to trimming and J lost 5 bases; unmatched junction nucleotides: 14. The germline CDR1 and CDR2 sequences are SGHAT and FQNNGV. The DNA of the CDR3 is TGTGCCGGAACCCGACCGGGACTAGGGGACAATGAGCAGTTCTTC. Protein: CAGTRPGLGDNEQFF.

The sample holds many counts of this clonotype. The chain uses TRBV4-3 and TRBJ2-1, with no clear D. This CDR3 region has 13 residues. In germline, CDR1 is LGHNA, CDR2 YSLEER. V was shortened by 3 bases and J by 7 bases, with 10 bases between the two germline ends. The CDR3 loop is CASSQVLENEQFF. As DNA, the CDR3 is TGCGCCAGCAGCCAGGTCCTTGAGAATGAGCAGTTCTTC.

J is TRBJ1-1 and V is TRBV10-3; 9 bases align to TRBD1. The CDR3 has 15 residues. Losses at the gene ends were 3 bases for V and 10 bases for J; bases not matched to a gene: 12. CDR1 ENHRY and CDR2 SYGVKD come from the germline V gene. The CDR3 nucleotides are TGTGCCATCAGTGAAACGGGTCCAACGACAGGGGGAGCTTTCTTT. This encodes CAISETGPTTGGAFF.

This clonotype was found a few times. This sequence joins TRBV9 and TRBJ2-1; TRBD2 might be the D (5 bases). The length of the CDR3 is 14 residues. Trimming pared 0 bases from V and 3 bases from J, leaving 7 bases between. Germline V gives CDR1 SGDLS, CDR2 YYNGEE. CDR3 loop: CASSVGGGYNEQFF. The CDR3, as DNA: TGTGCCAGCAGCGTAGGCGGAGGCTACAATGAGCAGTTCTTC.

The chain couples TRBV9 to TRBJ1-1; D remains ambiguous. Trimming took off 4 bases at V and 7 bases at J, with 17 bases between the two ends. The CDR3 has 14 amino acids. The germline gives CDR1 SGDLS, CDR2 YYNGEE. The CDR3 loop reads CASSPEVAPGEAFF. Written as DNA, the CDR3 is TGTGCCAGCAGCCCCGAGGTGGCCCCGGGTGAAGCTTTCTTT.

This clonotype was observed a handful of times. The J gene is TRBJ2-5, the V gene TRBV18; D is undetermined. CDR1 is KGHSH and CDR2 is LQKENI in the germline V gene. V was cut by 0 bases and J by 7 bases, with 18 bases left in between. This CDR3 is built from 16 residues. The CDR3 DNA reads TGTGCCAGCTCACCACCGACGGTAGGGATCGAACGGACCCAGTACTTC. Translated, it gives CASSPPTVGIERTQYF.

The genes are TRBV7-2 and TRBJ1-4; a weak D match, TRBD1 (5 bases). V dropped 4 bases and J dropped 9 bases, with 15 bases sitting between them. The CDR3 spans 14 residues. Germline lookup yields CDR1 SGHTA and CDR2 FQGNSA. The CDR3 protein is CASSSDILMKKLFF. The CDR3 region has the DNA TGTGCCAGCAGCTCGGACATCCTTATGAAAAAACTGTTTTTT.

V and J are TRBV20-1 and TRBJ2-2; TRBD2 matches at 7 bases. Germline V gene data show CDR1 as DFQATT and CDR2 as SNEGSKA (reference sequence). This CDR3 contains 16 residues. With 3 bases clipped from V and 3 bases from J, the junction kept 10 bases outside the gene matches. CDR3 region: CSARKAGIGDTGELFF. Written as DNA, the CDR3 is TGCAGTGCTAGGAAAGCGGGAATCGGGGACACCGGGGAGCTGTTTTTT.

CDR3 in amino acids: CASTHYKGSGGWSSGANVLTF. CDR3 bases: TGTGCCAGCACTCACTACAAAGGTTCAGGGGGCTGGAGCTCTGGGGCCAACGTCCTGACTTTC. V and J are TRBV12-3 or TRBV12-4 and TRBJ2-6; 8 nucleotides align to TRBD1. The CDR3 runs 21 residues. J gave up 0 bases and V 7 bases, and 20 bases lay outside the gene matches.

The chain employs TRBV5-1 and TRBJ2-7; D unclear. The CDR3 loop spans 14 amino acids. Trimming stripped 0 bases from V and 2 bases from J, with 9 bases between. From germline, CDR1 is SGHRS and CDR2 YFSETQ. The CDR3 DNA reads TGCGCCAGCAGCTTGGCTCCAGAGGCCTACGAGCAGTACTTC. Protein: CASSLAPEAYEQYF.

The chain carries TRBV7-2 and TRBJ2-7, with 7 bases fitting TRBD1. Per the germline V gene, CDR1 is SGHTA and CDR2 is FQGNSA. V shed 5 bases and J 3 bases; nucleotides not matched to a gene: 7. CDR3 length: 14 residues. The CDR3 DNA is TGTGCCAGCAGCCATCAGACAGGGATCTACGAGCAGTACTTC. This sequence encodes CASSHQTGIYEQYF.

A few counts support this clonotype. This sequence joins TRBV7-2 and TRBJ2-3, with D unresolved. This CDR3 comprises 16 residues. Germline V lookup: CDR1 SGHTA, CDR2 FQGNSA. Trimming took 2 bases from V and 2 from J, leaving 14 bases between them. This chain's CDR3 is CASSLWTAKATDTQYF. In DNA form, the CDR3 reads TGTGCCAGCAGCTTATGGACGGCAAAGGCCACAGATACGCAGTATTTT.

This clonotype was found a few times. V usage is TRBV6-2 or TRBV6-3 and J usage is TRBJ1-4; D remains ambiguous. There are 16 residues in the CDR3. Looked up from germline, CDR1 is MNHEY and CDR2 is SVGEGT. V dropped 0 bases and J dropped 2 bases, with 10 bases sitting between them. CDR3 sequence reads: CASSYSRNPTNEKLFF. The CDR3 DNA follows: TGTGCCAGCAGTTACTCGAGGAACCCCACTAATGAAAAACTGTTTTTT.

This clonotype occurred a few times. V and J are TRBV24-1 and TRBJ1-1; 9 bases are shared with TRBD1. The CDR3 length is 17 residues. Losses at the gene ends were 5 bases for V and 1 base for J; bases not matched to a gene: 10. The germline gives CDR1 KGHDR, CDR2 SFDVKD. CDR3 sequence (DNA): TGTGCCACCAGTGGGAACAGGGGGCCTACGGGGAACACTGAAGCTTTCTTT. This gives the protein CATSGNRGPTGNTEAFF.

A few counts support this clonotype. This chain connects TRBV18 to TRBJ1-1; D is perhaps TRBD1 (6 bases). Germline V gives CDR1 KGHSH, CDR2 LQKENI. This CDR3 spans 16 amino acids. The V and J ends lost 1 base and 0 bases respectively, with 12 bases between them. The CDR3 loop reads CASSPLPTGLNTEAFF. The CDR3, as DNA: TGTGCCAGCTCACCACTCCCCACAGGGTTGAACACTGAAGCTTTCTTT.